This T cell receptor beta chain was documented in a study of PD-1 blockade in classical Hodgkin lymphoma. Across the whole study: Nivolumab dosed at 3 mg/kg went to patients intravenously every 2 weeks. Study-level findings and limits: Baseline diversity was lower in partial responders and progressors than complete responders. Undefined causes, possibly disease activity or prior therapy, underlie the repertoire differences. Patients starting nivolumab under 1 year after ASCT were excluded.

CDR3 length: 13 amino acids. In germline, CDR1 is SGHTA, CDR2 FQGNSA. Trimming pared 4 bases from V and 10 bases from J, leaving 16 bases between. Libraries were prepared by immunoSEQ multiplex PCR; TCRdb keeps only in-frame clonotypes and omits some of them. Of roughly 100,000 clones detected, around 90% appear once; the ten largest clones hold roughly 19%. Time point meaning: cycle 4 day 1 (C4D1), after six to seven weeks of nivolumab. Each patient experienced a relapse that followed autologous stem cell transplantation, and brentuximab vedotin exposure varied. As for this clone: Its specificity is unknown.

This TCR came from a human donor with classical Hodgkin lymphoma. This chain links TRBV7-2 with TRBJ1-1; D is uncertain. The material was peripheral blood mononuclear cells (PBMCs), obtained before the fourth cycle of nivolumab. The CDR3 sequence: CASSWAANERAFF. For the CDR3, the DNA is TGTGCCAGCAGCTGGGCCGCGAACGAGAGAGCTTTCTTT. Drawing the rest from reference TRBV7-2 and TRBJ1-1, the complete variable domain is GAGVSQSPSNKVTEKGKDVELRCDPISGHTALYWYRQSLGQGLEFLIYFQGNSAPDKSGLPSDRFSAERTGGSVSTLTIQRTQQEDSAVYLCASSWAANERAFFGQGTRLTVV.